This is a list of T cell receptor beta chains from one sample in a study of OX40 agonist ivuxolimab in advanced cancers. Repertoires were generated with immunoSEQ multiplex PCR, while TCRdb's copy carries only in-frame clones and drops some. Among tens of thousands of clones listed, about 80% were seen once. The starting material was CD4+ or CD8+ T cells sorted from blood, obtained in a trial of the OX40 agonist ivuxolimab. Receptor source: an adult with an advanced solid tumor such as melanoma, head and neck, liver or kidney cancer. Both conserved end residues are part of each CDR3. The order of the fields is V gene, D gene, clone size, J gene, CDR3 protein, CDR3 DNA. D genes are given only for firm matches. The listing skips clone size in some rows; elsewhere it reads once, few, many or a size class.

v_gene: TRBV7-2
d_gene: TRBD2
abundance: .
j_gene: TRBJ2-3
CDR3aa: CASSLKSGGLTDTQYF
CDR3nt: TGTGCCAGCAGCTTAAAGAGCGGGGGGCTCACAGATACGCAGTATTTT

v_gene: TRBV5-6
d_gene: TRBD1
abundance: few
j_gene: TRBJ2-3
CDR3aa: CASSLDRGADTQYF
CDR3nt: TGTGCCAGCAGCCTAGACAGGGGGGCAGATACGCAGTATTTT

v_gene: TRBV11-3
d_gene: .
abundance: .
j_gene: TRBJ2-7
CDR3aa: CASSLGGSGSYEQYF
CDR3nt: TGTGCCAGCAGCTTAGGAGGCAGCGGCTCCTACGAGCAGTACTTC

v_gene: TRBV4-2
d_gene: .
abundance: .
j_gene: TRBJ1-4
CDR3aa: CASSLPDWGEKLFF
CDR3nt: TGTGCCAGCAGCCTCCCCGACTGGGGGGAAAAACTGTTTTTT

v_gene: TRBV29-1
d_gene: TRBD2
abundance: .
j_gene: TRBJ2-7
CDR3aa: CSVLSGRSYEQYF
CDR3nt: TGCAGCGTCCTCAGCGGGAGGTCCTACGAGCAGTACTTC

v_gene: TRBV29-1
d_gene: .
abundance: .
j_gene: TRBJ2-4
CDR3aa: CSVESPGNIQYF
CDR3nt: TGCAGCGTTGAATCTCCAGGGAACATTCAGTACTTC

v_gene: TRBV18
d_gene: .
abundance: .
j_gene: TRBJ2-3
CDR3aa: CASSNGRSTDTQYF
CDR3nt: TGTGCCAGCTCTAACGGCCGTAGCACAGATACGCAGTATTTT

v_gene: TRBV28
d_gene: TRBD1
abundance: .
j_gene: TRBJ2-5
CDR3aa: CATGEGAGTQYF
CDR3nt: TGTGCCACTGGTGAGGGGGCGGGGACCCAGTACTTC

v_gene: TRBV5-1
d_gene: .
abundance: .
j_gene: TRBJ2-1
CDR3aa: CASSPQSSYNEQFF
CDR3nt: TGCGCCAGCAGTCCCCAAAGCTCCTACAATGAGCAGTTCTTC

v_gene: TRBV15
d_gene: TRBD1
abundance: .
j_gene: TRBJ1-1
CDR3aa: CATKTDRGNTEAFF
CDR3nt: TGTGCCACCAAGACGGACAGGGGAAACACTGAAGCTTTCTTT